Below, one T cell receptor (beta chain) is given with its context. Its matching antigen is unknown. The data were obtained in a study of molecular identifiers for immune sequencing clone quantification. Study observations and caveats: In a background of around 970,000 naive cells, spiked Jurkat TCR RNA from one cell was reportedly detectable.

Sorted naive CD8 T cells, about 17,000 to 1,000,000, were sequenced from 10%, 30% or 50% RNA. Libraries of bulk TCR were made by previously described methods (with listed TCR primers). TCRdb re-derived calls from the PCR reads in MiXCR, one entry per CDR3 protein. The sample lists 40,000 to 45,000 distinct CDR3 sequences, about 19% occurring once. The receptor's source is a human donor in good health. Some libraries in this study had Jurkat cell RNA spiked in. The specimen was naive CD8+ T cells from blood, with Jurkat cell RNA spiked in. Subset given: FACS-sorted CD8+CD4-CCR7+CD45RA+ naive T cells.

The CDR3: CASSQDRSGSRYIQYF. CDR3 nucleotides: TGCGCCAGCAGCCAAGATCGTTCGGGTTCGAGGTACATTCAGTACTTC. The V and J genes are TRBV4-3 and TRBJ2-4; unclear D gene. V lost 0 bases, J lost 8 bases, and 17 bases lay in between. There are 16 residues in the CDR3. Germline-derived CDR1 and CDR2 are LGHNA and YSLEER.